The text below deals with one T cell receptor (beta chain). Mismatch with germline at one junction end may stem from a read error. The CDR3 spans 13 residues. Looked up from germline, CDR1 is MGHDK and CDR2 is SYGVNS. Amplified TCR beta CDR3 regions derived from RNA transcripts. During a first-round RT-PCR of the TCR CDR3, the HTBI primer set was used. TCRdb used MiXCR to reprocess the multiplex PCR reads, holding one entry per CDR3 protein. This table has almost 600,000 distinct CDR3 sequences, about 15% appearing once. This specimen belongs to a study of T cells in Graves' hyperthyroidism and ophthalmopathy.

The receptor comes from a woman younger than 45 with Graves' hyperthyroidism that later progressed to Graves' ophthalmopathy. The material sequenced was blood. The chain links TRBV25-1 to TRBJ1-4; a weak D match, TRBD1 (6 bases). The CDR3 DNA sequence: TGTGCCAACAGTGATGATTCAGGGGCTGAACTGTTTTTT. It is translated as CANSDDSGAELFF.